The 29 T cell receptor beta chains in this list originate from one sample, sequenced in a study of CD8 T cells in ankylosing spondylitis. These receptors have no known antigen. Study observations and caveats: A motif of roughly eight highly homologous TCR beta variants was seen as apparently characteristic of ankylosing spondylitis blood.

TCRdb called the 5' RACE reads again in MiXCR, with one record for every CDR3 protein. The sample includes about 390,000 distinct CDR3 sequences, around 22% of them seen just once. Sequenced sample: blood, either unsorted or a sorted T cell fraction (not recorded which). Receptor source: a male donor with ankylosing spondylitis.

Comments on this clonotype: One end of the junction is discordant with germline, which a read error may explain. V is TRBV20-1 and J is TRBJ1-4; D perhaps matches TRBD1 (6 bases). Per the germline V gene, CDR1 is DFQATT and CDR2 is SNEGSKA (reference sequence). The CDR3 consists of 12 residues. The CDR3 spells CSAGRGNENLFF. The DNA for the CDR3 is TGCAGTGCCGGCAGGGGAAATGAAAATCTGTTTTTT.

This clonotype has only one observation. No DNA is shown, since the ends of the CDR3 on it are uncertain; the CDR3 is the one TCRdb lists. The rearrangement joins TRBV28 to TRBJ2-7; the D call in the table, TRBD2, was not verified against the DNA. Germline CDR1 reads MDHEN; CDR2 reads SYDVKM. 16 amino acids form the CDR3, both terminal residues included. CDR3 residues: CASILGGSGGDYEQYF.

This chain uses TRBV5-1 with TRBJ2-2, with D possibly being TRBD2 (6 bases). Per germline, CDR1 SGHRS and CDR2 YFSETQ. The CDR3 totals 13 residues. V was pared by 3 bases and J by 5 bases, with 8 bases between. The CDR3 loop is CASSWDWTGELFF. The CDR3 nucleotides are TGCGCCAGCAGCTGGGACTGGACCGGGGAGCTGTTTTTT. Filled out from reference TRBV5-1 and TRBJ2-2, the complete variable domain reads KAGVTQTPRYLIKTRGQQVTLSCSPISGHRSVSWYQQTPGQGLQFLFEYFSETQRNKGNFPGRFSGRQFSNSRSEMNVSTLELGDSALYLCASSWDWTGELFFGEGSRLTVL.

In the case of this clonotype: A read error may explain this, as a much larger clone is one base away. The rearrangement uses TRBV11-3 and TRBJ2-5, with D perhaps TRBD1 or TRBD2 (5 bases each). Trimming left V 0 bases short and J 5 bases short, with 7 bases between. Germline values: CDR1 SGHNT, CDR2 YENEEA. The CDR3 extends over 13 amino acids. This CDR3 is CASSLDRDETQYF. CDR3 nucleotides: TGTGCCAGCAGCTTAGACAGGGACGAGACCCAGTACTTC.

Ten or more counts support this clonotype. The junction and the germline gene differ at one end; a read error may be behind it. The chain carries TRBV12-3 or TRBV12-4 and TRBJ2-3, with 7 bases matching TRBD2. The CDR3 runs 10 residues. CDR3 nucleotide sequence: TGTGCCAGCGGGCCGGGACTACAGGATTTT. This encodes CASGPGLQDF.

This clonotype has only a few counts. The CDR3 spells CSARLAAEQFF. In DNA form, the CDR3 reads TGCAGTGCCAGACTAGCTGCTGAGCAGTTCTTC. The V and J genes are TRBV20-1 and TRBJ2-1; 7 positions match TRBD2. Looked up from germline, CDR1 is DFQATT and CDR2 is SNEGSKA (reference sequence). V lost 6 bases and J lost 9; bases outside the gene matches: 5. This CDR3 contains 11 residues.

This sequence joins TRBV20-1 and TRBJ2-3; TRBD2 aligns across 9 bases. Trimming took 0 bases from V and 1 from J; bases not matched to a gene: 5. The germline V gene encodes CDR1 DFQATT and CDR2 SNEGSKA (reference sequence). The CDR3 loop spans 16 amino acids. As DNA, the CDR3 is TGCAGTGCTAGAGAAGCGGGGGGTTTGGGCACAGATACGCAGTATTTT. Translating gives CSAREAGGLGTDTQYF.

The genes are TRBV7-3 and TRBJ2-1; TRBD2 aligns across 10 bases. V shed 1 base and J 3 bases; nucleotides not matched to a gene: 6. Per germline, CDR1 SGHTA and CDR2 FQGTGA. The CDR3 contains 17 residues. CDR3 sequence reads: CASSLNAGTSVYNEQFF. CDR3 sequence (DNA): TGTGCCAGCAGCTTAAATGCCGGGACTAGCGTCTACAATGAGCAGTTCTTC. The variable domain in full, with the rest retrieved from reference TRBV7-3 and TRBJ2-1, is GAGVSQTPSNKVTEKGKYVELRCDPISGHTALYWYRQSLGQGPEFLIYFQGTGAADDSGLPNDRFFAVRPEGSVSTLKIQRTERGDSAVYLCASSLNAGTSVYNEQFFGPGTRLTVL.

The chain has TRBV20-1 and TRBJ2-5; 7 nucleotides line up with TRBD2. The V gene end was trimmed by 3 bases and the J gene end by 2 bases; junction bases not matched to a gene: 3. Germline-derived CDR1 and CDR2 are DFQATT and SNEGSKA (reference sequence). The CDR3 runs 13 residues. The DNA for the CDR3 is TGCAGTGCTAGTTGGCGGGGGCAAGAGACCCAGTACTTC. Translating gives CSASWRGQETQYF.

A few counts support this clonotype. V gene TRBV5-1 combines with J gene TRBJ2-5, with a tentative D call TRBD2 (6 bases). The CDR3 runs to 12 residues. Germline loops: CDR1 SGHRS, CDR2 YFSETQ. The V and J ends lost 4 bases and 5 bases respectively, with 9 bases between them. The chain's CDR3 is CASSRGYETQYF. The CDR3, as DNA: TGCGCCAGCAGCCGGGGGTACGAGACCCAGTACTTC.

This clonotype was seen a handful of times. The rearrangement joins TRBV12-3 or TRBV12-4 to TRBJ2-1; maybe TRBD2 (5 bases). The V and J ends lost 7 bases and 3 bases respectively, with 16 bases between them. The length of the CDR3 is 15 residues. The CDR3 region has the DNA TGTGCCAGCACGTTCTCAACTAGAAACTACAATGAGCAGTTCTTC. Translated, it gives CASTFSTRNYNEQFF.

This sequence joins TRBV11-2 and TRBJ2-7, with TRBD2 matching 11 bases. Looked up from germline, CDR1 is SGHAT and CDR2 is FQNNGV. The CDR3 has 17 residues. With V trimmed by 5 bases and J by 2 bases, 11 bases remained unmatched. The CDR3 is CASSPRASGRRAYEQYF. DNA for the CDR3: TGTGCCAGCAGCCCCCGCGCTAGCGGGAGGCGGGCCTACGAGCAGTACTTC.

There are a few counts of this clonotype. V usage is TRBV7-2 and J usage is TRBJ2-7; no reliable D call. V dropped 3 bases and J dropped 0 bases, with 6 bases sitting between them. Germline V gene lookup returns CDR1 SGHTA and CDR2 FQGNSA. There are 13 residues in the CDR3. The CDR3 here is CASSFQVSYEQYF. As DNA, the CDR3 is TGTGCCAGCAGCTTTCAGGTCTCCTACGAGCAGTACTTC.

This clonotype has a count of ten or more. This chain links TRBV12-3 or TRBV12-4 with TRBJ1-1, with 8 bases identical to TRBD1. CDR3 length equals 18 residues. Trimming took 5 bases from V and 0 from J; bases not matched to a gene: 14. Written as DNA, the CDR3 is TGTGCCAGCAGTCAGCGACACAGGGGGTTAAGAATGAACACTGAAGCTTTCTTT. Protein: CASSQRHRGLRMNTEAFF.

This clonotype came up a few times. This rearrangement joins TRBV7-6 to TRBJ1-3; D uncertain. Germline V lookup: CDR1 SGHVS, CDR2 FNYEAQ. CDR3 length equals 12 residues. With 5 bases removed from V and 9 bases from J, the gap between germline ends came to 11 bases. In nucleotides, the CDR3 is TGTGCCAGCAGCCCCTCCGGTGGCACCATATATTTT. It specifies CASSPSGGTIYF.

The V call is TRBV20-1, the J call TRBJ2-7, with TRBD2 matching over 7 bases. In germline, CDR1 is DFQATT, CDR2 SNEGSKA (reference sequence). V shed 3 bases, J shed 3 bases, and the junction held 5 bases outside the gene matches. CDR3 length: 13 amino acids. CDR3 in DNA: TGCAGTGCTAGGAAGGGAGGGGACTACGAGCAGTACTTC. This encodes CSARKGGDYEQYF.

This clonotype was counted a few times. This chain joins TRBV24-1 and TRBJ2-5; 9 bases agree with TRBD2. This CDR3 comprises 16 residues. After removal of 2 bases from V and 1 base from J, the junction contained 4 bases not matched to a gene. Germline CDR1 KGHDR, CDR2 SFDVKD. CDR3 loop: CATSDSGLASQETQYF. The CDR3 nucleotides are TGTGCCACCAGTGATTCTGGACTAGCGAGCCAAGAGACCCAGTACTTC.

In its sample, this clonotype was seen many times. The chain carries TRBV20-1 and TRBJ2-1, with TRBD2 matching over 9 bases. Germline assignment: CDR1 DFQATT and CDR2 SNEGSKA (reference sequence). The trim removed 6 bases at V and 4 bases at J, leaving 10 bases unmatched. CDR3 length: 15 residues. This CDR3 is CSASPVSGGYNEQFF. DNA for the CDR3: TGCAGTGCAAGTCCAGTTAGCGGGGGTTACAATGAGCAGTTCTTC.

V gene TRBV6-1 combines with J gene TRBJ2-7, with TRBD2 identical over 12 bases. The germline V gene has CDR1 MNHNS and CDR2 SASEGT. The ends lost 7 bases at V and 3 bases at J; junction bases unmatched: 16. The CDR3 extends over 18 amino acids. The CDR3 protein is CASTRGRATSGRFYEQYF. The CDR3 nucleotides read TGTGCCAGCACTCGCGGGCGGGCGACTAGCGGGAGATTCTACGAGCAGTACTTC.

V usage is TRBV5-1 and J usage is TRBJ2-2; D may be TRBD1 or TRBD2 (5 bases each). With 6 bases removed from V and 1 base from J, the gap between germline ends came to 10 bases. The CDR3 has 14 residues. CDR1 is SGHRS, CDR2 YFSETQ, per germline. CDR3 in amino acids: CASTGRQNTGELFF. CDR3 in DNA: TGCGCCAGCACGGGACGGCAGAACACCGGGGAGCTGTTTTTT.

A few counts support this clonotype. This chain uses TRBV7-2 with TRBJ1-1; 12 bases agree with TRBD1. Germline CDR1 SGHTA, CDR2 FQGNSA. This CDR3 has 16 amino acids. After removal of 3 bases from V and 5 bases from J, the junction contained 7 bases not matched to a gene. The CDR3 nucleotides are TGTGCCAGCAGCTTGGGAGGGGGACAGGGGGCTACTGAAGCTTTCTTT. Protein sequence: CASSLGGGQGATEAFF.

This clonotype was seen only a few times. This chain links TRBV12-3 or TRBV12-4 with TRBJ2-7; 8 nucleotides match TRBD2. V lost 6 bases to trimming and J lost 0 bases; unmatched junction nucleotides: 4. The CDR3 runs 14 residues. The CDR3 nucleotides are TGTGCCAGCAGCCTCGGGACTAGCTCCTACGAGCAGTACTTC. This encodes CASSLGTSSYEQYF.

The chain links TRBV20-1 to TRBJ2-1, with 10 positions matching TRBD2. The CDR3 length is 15 residues. Germline loops: CDR1 DFQATT, CDR2 SNEGSKA (reference sequence). With 3 bases clipped from V and 7 bases from J, the junction kept 9 bases outside the gene matches. The CDR3 DNA reads TGCAGTGCTAGTAGCGGGAGGCATCCCACGAATGAGCAGTTCTTC. Residues: CSASSGRHPTNEQFF.

This clonotype was observed many times. V is TRBV12-3 or TRBV12-4 and J is TRBJ2-5; D not resolved. Trimming pared 1 base from V and 3 bases from J, leaving 9 bases between. This CDR3 has 14 residues. CDR3 DNA sequence: TGTGCCAGCAGTTTAGATGACTGGGAAGAGACCCAGTACTTC. Protein: CASSLDDWEETQYF.

This chain links TRBV3-1 with TRBJ2-7, with unresolved D. Looked up from germline, CDR1 is LGHDT and CDR2 is YNNKEL (reference sequence). Deletions cut 5 bases from V and 2 bases from J, with 7 bases between. The CDR3 runs 12 residues. The CDR3 coding sequence is TGTGCCAGCAGCTCGGACGCCTACGAGCAGTACTTC. Its protein product is CASSSDAYEQYF.

This chain links TRBV19 with TRBJ2-7; 11 bases fit TRBD2. The germline gives CDR1 LNHDA, CDR2 SQIVND (reference sequence). The CDR3 runs to 16 residues. The ends lost 7 bases at V and 2 bases at J; junction bases unmatched: 10. The CDR3 nucleotides read TGTGCCAGTACCGACGCCGGGACTAGCGGAACCTACGAGCAGTACTTC. It encodes CASTDAGTSGTYEQYF.

This clonotype was detected a few times. The chain links TRBV20-1 to TRBJ2-7; D is undetermined. V lost 6 bases and J 4 bases, leaving 16 bases between the germline ends. Germline V CDR1 and CDR2: DFQATT, SNEGSKA (reference sequence). The CDR3 consists of 13 residues. CDR3 protein: CSARRRTPYEQYF. For the CDR3, the DNA is TGCAGTGCCCGCAGGCGGACGCCGTACGAGCAGTACTTC.

This clonotype was counted only a few times. CDR3 DNA: TGTGCCAGTAGTACCCAAACATCGACCTACGAGCAGTACTTC. Translation gives CASSTQTSTYEQYF. The chain joins TRBV19 to TRBJ2-7, with D uncertain. Trimming cost V 4 bases and J 2 bases, with 12 bases left between them. Per the germline V gene, CDR1 is LNHDA and CDR2 is SQIVND (reference sequence). The length of the CDR3 is 14 residues.

This clonotype was detected a few times. V is TRBV9 and J is TRBJ2-7, with 11 bases identical to TRBD1. Germline loops: CDR1 SGDLS, CDR2 YYNGEE. This CDR3 contains 16 residues. The J segment lost 3 bases and the V segment lost 1 base, leaving 6 bases of the junction unmatched. The CDR3 nucleotides are TGTGCCAGCAGCGTATGGGACAGGGGGTCTATCTACGAGCAGTACTTC. Translated: CASSVWDRGSIYEQYF.